A single sample is the source of the 21 T cell receptor beta chains below, sequenced in a study of blood T cell repertoires in COVID-19. Clones were read by immunoSEQ multiplex PCR, and TCRdb kept only the in-frame ones, dropping some. The profile shows over 300,000 clones, approximately 90% of them singletons. Input material: PBMCs or T cells enriched from blood (not recorded which). The origin of the receptors is a woman between 25 and 40 years old with acute COVID-19.

This clone was seen once. The CDR3 region has the DNA TGTGCCAGTAGTATGGAGGGGTACTATGGCTACACCTTC. It codes for CASSMEGYYGYTF. This chain joins TRBV19 and TRBJ1-2; D is possibly TRBD1 (5 bases). The germline CDR1 and CDR2 sequences are LNHDA and SQIVND (reference sequence). Trimming stripped 3 bases from V and 3 bases from J, with 8 bases between. The CDR3 has 13 residues.

The chain uses TRBV3-1 (or the pseudogene TRBV3-2) and TRBJ1-1; a weak D match, TRBD1 (5 bases). The germline CDR1 and CDR2 sequences are LGHDT and YNNKEL (reference sequence). The CDR3 totals 14 residues. V gave up 4 bases and J gave up 3 bases, with 12 bases separating them. As DNA, the CDR3 is TGTGCCAGCAGCCCGATTTGGGGGGACACTGAAGCTTTCTTT. Amino acids: CASSPIWGDTEAFF.

The chain recombines TRBV6-1 with TRBJ1-5; D possibly corresponds to TRBD1 (5 bases). V shed 4 bases and J shed 1 base, with 14 bases lying between them. This CDR3 is 16 amino acids long. CDR1 is MNHNS and CDR2 is SASEGT in the germline V gene. The CDR3 loop reads CASSVPGLLSNQPQHF. CDR3 DNA sequence: TGTGCCAGCAGTGTTCCGGGACTCCTAAGCAATCAGCCCCAGCATTTT.

The chain employs TRBV3-1 (or the pseudogene TRBV3-2) and TRBJ1-2; TRBD1 aligns across 12 bases. The germline V gene has CDR1 LGHDT and CDR2 YNNKEL (reference sequence). The length of the CDR3 is 16 residues. After removal of 4 bases from V and 6 bases from J, the junction contained 9 bases not matched to a gene. CDR3 in DNA: TGTGCCAGCAGCCGAGGGACAGGGGGCGGCTTCGATGGCTACACCTTC. Encoded protein: CASSRGTGGGFDGYTF.

This clone was detected once. The chain links TRBV7-2 to TRBJ2-7, with a tentative D call TRBD2 (5 bases). The CDR3 is 15 amino acids. Germline loops: CDR1 SGHTA, CDR2 FQGNSA. Trimming cost V 4 bases and J 7 bases, with 20 bases left between them. CDR3 in amino acids: CASSSRVITSGEQYF. CDR3 in DNA: TGTGCCAGCAGCTCCCGGGTTATAACATCGGGAGAGCAGTACTTC.

The chain is built from TRBV6-1 and TRBJ2-7, with D hard to call. The CDR3 has 15 residues. V shed 2 bases and J shed 2 bases, with 13 bases lying between them. Germline-derived CDR1 and CDR2 are MNHNS and SASEGT. The CDR3: CASSEFTASPYEQYF. The CDR3 DNA sequence: TGTGCCAGCAGTGAATTCACAGCTTCCCCCTACGAGCAGTACTTC.

This chain joins TRBV2 and TRBJ2-7; D may be TRBD1 (6 bases). The CDR3 length is 12 residues. Trimming pared 5 bases from V and 5 bases from J, leaving 10 bases between. Germline CDR1 is SNHLY and CDR2 is FYNNEI. For the CDR3, the DNA is TGTGCCAGCAGTTCCACAGGGAACGAGCAGTACTTC. The encoded protein is CASSSTGNEQYF. Full variable domain (outside the CDR3, taken from reference TRBV2 and TRBJ2-7): EPEVTQTPSHQVTQMGQEVILRCVPISNHLYFYWYRQILGQKVEFLVSFYNNEISEKSEIFDDQFSVERPDGSNFTLKIRSTKLEDSAMYFCASSSTGNEQYFGPGTRLTVT.

The V gene is TRBV27, the J gene TRBJ2-3; 9 nucleotides align to TRBD2. The CDR3 contains 18 residues. With 4 bases clipped from V and 1 base from J, the junction kept 12 bases outside the gene matches. The germline V gene has CDR1 MNHEY and CDR2 SMNVEV (reference sequence). Written as DNA, the CDR3 is TGTGCCAGCAGTTACGGACTAGCGATGGTTACCGGCACAGATACGCAGTATTTT. As protein: CASSYGLAMVTGTDTQYF.

The chain uses TRBV7-9 and TRBJ2-3; a possible D gene is TRBD1 (6 bases). The germline V gene encodes CDR1 SEHNR and CDR2 FQNEAQ (reference sequence). Trimming pared 5 bases from V and 4 bases from J, leaving 13 bases between. The CDR3 totals 14 residues. This chain's CDR3 is CASSLDSYSDTQYF. Written as DNA, the CDR3 is TGTGCCAGCAGCCTGGACAGTTACTCAGATACGCAGTATTTT.

The chain uses TRBV7-3 and TRBJ2-3; 8 bases match TRBD2. Germline CDR1 and CDR2: SGHTA and FQGTGA. Trimming cost V 2 bases and J 5 bases; bases outside gene matches: 6. This CDR3 comprises 15 residues. The CDR3 bases are TGTGCCAGCAGCTTAGCGGGGGGCCGGGTAGATACGCAGTATTTT. Its translation is CASSLAGGRVDTQYF.

This sequence joins TRBV5-1 and TRBJ1-6, with 10 bases matching TRBD1. J gave up 6 bases and V 0 bases, and 12 bases lay outside the gene matches. The CDR3 has 19 amino acids. CDR1 is SGHRS, CDR2 YFSETQ, per germline. The DNA of the CDR3 is TGCGCCAGCAGCTTGGATCGGACAGGGGGTACCCCTACTAATTCACCCCTCCACTTT. Translation: CASSLDRTGGTPTNSPLHF.

This clone was picked up one time. This sequence joins TRBV4-1 and TRBJ2-7, with 13 bases lining up with TRBD2. V shed 4 bases, J shed 0 bases, and the junction held 3 bases outside the gene matches. Germline V gives CDR1 MGHRA, CDR2 YSYEKL. This CDR3 has 16 residues. CDR3 coding DNA: TGCGCCAGCAGCCCCAGGACTAGCGGGAGCTCCTACGAGCAGTACTTC. Its protein product is CASSPRTSGSSYEQYF.

The V call is TRBV19, the J call TRBJ1-5; D gene unclear. Germline-derived CDR1 and CDR2 are LNHDA and SQIVND (reference sequence). Trimming stripped 7 bases from V and 5 bases from J, with 12 bases between. The CDR3 contains 13 residues. In DNA, the CDR3 is TGTGCCAGTACCGCCATACTGGATCAGCCCCAGCATTTT. This encodes CASTAILDQPQHF.

V is TRBV12-3 or TRBV12-4 and J is TRBJ2-3; D is perhaps TRBD1 (5 bases). V was shortened by 7 bases and J by 6 bases, with 11 bases between the two germline ends. This CDR3 has 12 residues. The DNA for the CDR3 is TGTGCCAGCAAGGGGTTTAAGGATACGCAGTATTTT. Amino acids: CASKGFKDTQYF.

The chain's CDR3 is CASSSGGGVSSYNEQFF. CDR3 in DNA: TGTGCCAGCAGTTCTGGCGGGGGGGTTAGCTCCTACAATGAGCAGTTCTTC. The chain uses TRBV7-3 and TRBJ2-1, with 9 bases identical to TRBD2. The CDR3 has 17 amino acids. Trimming cost V 6 bases and J 0 bases; bases outside gene matches: 9. Germline CDR1 reads SGHTA; CDR2 reads FQGTGA.

The gene calls are TRBV7-6 and TRBJ1-4; D gene unclear. V shed 1 base and J shed 14 bases, with 11 bases lying between them. Germline-derived CDR1 and CDR2 are SGHVS and FNYEAQ. The length of the CDR3 is 12 residues. The CDR3 protein is CASSLVGGGLFF. Here the CDR3 DNA reads TGTGCCAGCAGCTTAGTAGGCGGTGGGCTGTTTTTT.

The CDR3: CASTTGQTSYNEQFF. In DNA, the CDR3 is TGCGCCAGCACGACAGGACAAACATCCTACAATGAGCAGTTCTTC. The rearrangement joins TRBV5-1 to TRBJ2-1; D possibly corresponds to TRBD1 (6 bases). Germline CDR1 is SGHRS and CDR2 is YFSETQ. V lost 6 bases to trimming and J lost 1 base, with 14 bases between them. This CDR3 has 15 residues. The full variable domain, its missing parts supplied by reference TRBV5-1 and TRBJ2-1, is KAGVTQTPRYLIKTRGQQVTLSCSPISGHRSVSWYQQTPGQGLQFLFEYFSETQRNKGNFPGRFSGRQFSNSRSEMNVSTLELGDSALYLCASTTGQTSYNEQFFGPGTRLTVL.

The J gene is TRBJ2-7, the V gene TRBV7-3, with TRBD1 as a possible D gene (5 bases). Germline lookup yields CDR1 SGHTA and CDR2 FQGTGA. The CDR3 is 14 residues long. The germline V and J ends were trimmed by 1 base and 5 bases, with 12 bases remaining between them. The CDR3 region is CASSLIAGINEQYF. In DNA form, the CDR3 reads TGTGCCAGCAGCTTAATTGCAGGGATCAACGAGCAGTACTTC.

This clone occurred a few times. The genes are TRBV9 and TRBJ2-3; 10 bases align to TRBD2. CDR3 length: 17 amino acids. V dropped 0 bases and J dropped 11; count of bases not matched to a gene: 15. Germline V CDR1 and CDR2: SGDLS, YYNGEE. The DNA for the CDR3 is TGTGCCAGCAGCGTAGATCCAGCGGGGGGGCCGGGGACCCGGCAGTATTTT. Protein: CASSVDPAGGPGTRQYF.

The rearrangement uses TRBV10-3 and TRBJ2-3; 9 bases align to TRBD1. The V and J ends lost 10 bases and 6 bases, in that order; junction bases with no gene match: 5. CDR3 length equals 12 residues. Germline lookup yields CDR1 ENHRY and CDR2 SYGVKD. DNA for the CDR3: TGTGCCACTGGACAGGGGACCGATACGCAGTATTTT. Translation: CATGQGTDTQYF.

CDR3 region: CASSQDSWRGPDGYTF. The CDR3, as DNA: TGTGCCAGCAGCCAAGATAGTTGGAGGGGCCCCGATGGCTACACCTTC. V and J are TRBV3-1 (or the pseudogene TRBV3-2) and TRBJ1-2; D possibly corresponds to TRBD1 (5 bases). CDR3 size: 16 residues. The germline V gene encodes CDR1 LGHDT and CDR2 YNNKEL (reference sequence). V lost 0 bases and J 6 bases, leaving 17 bases between the germline ends.